This TCR beta chain was sequenced for a study of blood T cell repertoires in COVID-19. On the study more broadly: COVID-19 samples collected from the United States, Italy and Spain covered acute and convalescent phases. Nucleic acid was either cDNA or gDNA, and it came from T cells, B-cell-depleted T cells, or PBMCs.

In the original workflow: Reference gene primer amplification gave nucleated cell count estimates. Measured with immunoSEQ multiplex PCR; TCRdb has only the in-frame clones, and not every one. V and J calls and clone size are given by that table; D and trimming were obtained from the DNA. The data show under 65,000 clones, with around 84% seen just once and less than 6.5% held by the top ten. The CDR3 length is 18 residues. The V gene end was trimmed by 5 bases and the J gene end by 1 base; junction bases not matched to a gene: 12. Looked up from germline, CDR1 is SGHTA and CDR2 is FQGTGA. The chain couples TRBV7-3 to TRBJ2-3; 10 bases align to TRBD2. Sequencing used peripheral blood. This TCR was recovered from a woman aged 55-70 years with acute or convalescent COVID-19. CDR3 coding DNA: TGTGCCAGCAGCCGCCAGGCGCTAGCGGGGGTTGGCACAGATACGCAGTATTTT. It is translated as CASSRQALAGVGTDTQYF.